This passage covers 27 T cell receptor beta chains from one sample sequenced in a study of control samples from healthy donors and cancer patients. Here immunoSEQ multiplex PCR was the method, and the copy in TCRdb shows in-frame clones only, minus some. This sample yields roughly 370,000 clones, of which about 93% are seen a single time; approximately 6.3% belongs to the top ten. Sequencing was done on a sample of PBMCs. These receptors all come from a man aged 40-49 years with head and neck cancer.

The V call is TRBV6-2 or TRBV6-3, the J call TRBJ2-7, with D unresolved. Germline CDR1 MNHEY, CDR2 SVGEGT. The length of the CDR3 is 13 residues. The V end lost 4 bases, the J end lost 3 bases, and 10 bases lay between the germline ends. The CDR3 DNA sequence: TGTGCCAGCAGTTCCACGGTGGACTACGAGCAGTACTTC. Translated, it gives CASSSTVDYEQYF.

This chain links TRBV18 with TRBJ1-4, with D unclear. V lost 6 bases, J lost 8 bases, and 16 bases lay in between. The CDR3 consists of 14 residues. Germline loops: CDR1 KGHSH, CDR2 LQKENI. This CDR3 reads CASSGVDRREKLFF. CDR3 nucleotides: TGTGCCAGCTCCGGGGTTGACCGACGAGAAAAACTGTTTTTT.

The rearrangement uses TRBV14 and TRBJ1-1; the D is unclear. With 4 bases removed from V and 8 bases from J, the gap between germline ends came to 11 bases. The CDR3 contains 12 residues. Germline CDR1 and CDR2: SGHDN and FVKESK. The CDR3, as DNA: TGTGCCAGCAGCCCAGCCGAGGGAGAAGCTTTCTTT. Its protein is CASSPAEGEAFF.

The V call is TRBV9, the J call TRBJ1-1; 10 nucleotides align to TRBD1. This CDR3 contains 14 residues. V shed 3 bases, J shed 6 bases, and the junction held 5 bases outside the gene matches. Per germline, CDR1 SGDLS and CDR2 YYNGEE. CDR3 region: CASSADRGTAEAFF. CDR3 coding DNA: TGTGCCAGCAGCGCGGACAGGGGGACTGCTGAAGCTTTCTTT.

This chain links TRBV9 with TRBJ1-1; D unresolved. Trimming left V 3 bases short and J 8 bases short, with 14 bases between. The CDR3 has 13 residues. Per the germline V gene, CDR1 is SGDLS and CDR2 is YYNGEE. DNA of the CDR3: TGTGCCAGCAGCGACCTGCGTGAGATCGAAGCTTTCTTT. This translates into CASSDLREIEAFF.

This rearrangement joins TRBV6-5 to TRBJ2-7, with D maybe TRBD2 (5 bases). The CDR3 loop spans 14 amino acids. Trimming left V 8 bases short and J 3 bases short, with 17 bases between. Per germline, CDR1 MNHEY and CDR2 SVGAGI. The CDR3 DNA reads as TGTGCCAGCTGCGCTACGGATGGAGGCTACGAGCAGTACTTC. It is translated as CASCATDGGYEQYF.

The rearrangement links TRBV5-1 to TRBJ2-5, with a weak D call TRBD1 (6 bases). Germline CDR1 reads SGHRS; CDR2 reads YFSETQ. The CDR3 extends over 14 amino acids. The V end lost 4 bases, the J end lost 2 bases, and 12 bases lay between the germline ends. The CDR3 sequence is CASSAGQWQETQYF. The CDR3 DNA sequence: TGCGCCAGCAGCGCAGGACAGTGGCAAGAGACCCAGTACTTC. The full variable domain, with the rest looked up from reference TRBV5-1 and TRBJ2-5, is KAGVTQTPRYLIKTRGQQVTLSCSPISGHRSVSWYQQTPGQGLQFLFEYFSETQRNKGNFPGRFSGRQFSNSRSEMNVSTLELGDSALYLCASSAGQWQETQYFGPGTRLLVL.

V is TRBV7-3 and J is TRBJ2-5; D gene uncertain. This CDR3 spans 16 amino acids. Germline values: CDR1 SGHTA, CDR2 FQGTGA. V was shortened by 5 bases and J by 2 bases, with 18 bases between the two germline ends. CDR3 region: CASSLGSASKQETQYF. CDR3 DNA: TGTGCCAGCAGCCTCGGCAGCGCCAGTAAGCAAGAGACCCAGTACTTC.

V gene TRBV7-2 combines with J gene TRBJ1-1; D may be TRBD1 (5 bases). The V end lost 2 bases, the J end lost 4 bases, and 11 bases lay between the germline ends. Germline V gene sequence: CDR1 SGHTA, CDR2 FQGNSA. CDR3 length: 14 residues. In nucleotides, the CDR3 is TGTGCCAGCAGCTTAAAGAGGGGAGTCACTGAAGCTTTCTTT. It translates to CASSLKRGVTEAFF.

This rearrangement joins TRBV9 to TRBJ2-2; D is unclear. This CDR3 region has 13 residues. Deletions cut 4 bases from V and 1 base from J, with 5 bases between. Germline V gives CDR1 SGDLS, CDR2 YYNGEE. The CDR3 DNA sequence: TGTGCCAGCAGCAAACAGAACACCGGGGAGCTGTTTTTT. This sequence encodes CASSKQNTGELFF.

This rearrangement joins TRBV6-6 to TRBJ2-2; D remains unclear. The V gene lost 7 bases and the J gene lost 8 bases, with 11 bases spanning the gap. The CDR3 contains 12 residues. CDR1 and CDR2 from the germline V gene are MNHNY and SVGAGI (reference sequence). For the CDR3, the DNA is TGTGCCAGCACCCTAGGGTGGGGGGAGCTGTTTTTT. It codes for CASTLGWGELFF.

V usage is TRBV27 and J usage is TRBJ1-4, with a possible D match to TRBD1 (5 bases). The CDR3 is made up of 17 amino acids. The V gene's germline CDR1 is MNHEY and CDR2 SMNVEV (reference sequence). V lost 2 bases and J 0 bases, leaving 13 bases between the germline ends. In DNA form, the CDR3 reads TGTGCCAGCAGTTTACCTACCCCACAGGCAACTAATGAAAAACTGTTTTTT. Translating it yields CASSLPTPQATNEKLFF.

This rearrangement joins TRBV6-5 to TRBJ1-2; D gene unclear. The V gene lost 0 bases and the J gene lost 5 bases, with 16 bases spanning the gap. Germline V gene sequence: CDR1 MNHEY, CDR2 SVGAGI. The CDR3 loop spans 16 amino acids. The CDR3 nucleotides read TGTGCCAGCAGTTACTCGTTGAGCCCCCGGACGTATGGCTACACCTTC. It yields the protein CASSYSLSPRTYGYTF.

The table lists this clone with a count of one. The rearrangement joins TRBV5-1 to TRBJ2-2, with 10 bases matching TRBD2. Germline CDR1 and CDR2: SGHRS and YFSETQ. The CDR3 runs 17 residues. The ends lost 3 bases at V and 2 bases at J; junction bases unmatched: 7. CDR3: CASSSTLAGVNTGELFF. The CDR3 DNA reads TGCGCCAGCAGCTCCACCCTAGCGGGAGTTAACACCGGGGAGCTGTTTTTT.

V is TRBV6-1 and J is TRBJ1-2, with D perhaps TRBD1 (5 bases). V lost 6 bases and J 8 bases, leaving 16 bases between the germline ends. This CDR3 has 13 amino acids. CDR1 MNHNS and CDR2 SASEGT come from the germline V gene. The CDR3 nucleotides read TGTGCCAGCAGACTGGTCGGGGGTCAGGGCTACACCTTC. This translates into CASRLVGGQGYTF.

This clone has just one count. Distinct nucleotide sequences in the sample also encode this CDR3. V and J are TRBV4-1 and TRBJ2-5, with TRBD1 identical over 7 bases. The CDR3 totals 15 residues. Germline V gives CDR1 MGHRA, CDR2 YSYEKL. V was clipped by 0 bases and J by 1 base; unmatched bases: 2. Written as DNA, the CDR3 is TGCGCCAGCAGCCAAGACGGGACAGCCCAAGAGACCCAGTACTTC. Its translation is CASSQDGTAQETQYF.

Turning to this clone: The identical CDR3 is also encoded by other nucleotide sequences in the sample. The chain carries TRBV11-2 and TRBJ1-1, with 9 positions matching TRBD1. The CDR3 is 12 residues long. V lost 3 bases, J lost 8 bases, and 1 base stayed unmatched. Germline V CDR1 and CDR2: SGHAT, FQNNGV. The CDR3 DNA is TGTGCCAGCAGCTTGGGACAGGGAGAAGCTTTCTTT. Translating it yields CASSLGQGEAFF.

J is TRBJ1-2 and V is TRBV20-1; D gene uncertain. From germline, CDR1 is DFQATT and CDR2 SNEGSKA (reference sequence). This CDR3 has 10 residues. Trimming took 3 bases from V and 7 from J, leaving 6 bases between them. This CDR3 is CSARDAGYTF. The CDR3 DNA sequence: TGCAGTGCTAGGGACGCTGGCTACACCTTC.

The chain uses TRBV7-2 and TRBJ1-5; no clear D. Germline-derived CDR1 and CDR2 are SGHTA and FQGNSA. V was clipped by 4 bases and J by 11 bases, with 12 bases between them. This CDR3 region has 12 residues. The CDR3 sequence: CASSSPIGAQHF. The CDR3 bases are TGTGCCAGCAGCTCCCCAATTGGGGCCCAGCATTTT.

The sample holds a few counts of this clone. This chain uses TRBV15 with TRBJ2-5; 7 positions agree with TRBD2. Germline CDR1 reads LNHNV; CDR2 reads YYDKDF (reference sequence). V trimming: 1 base; J trimming: 3 bases; junction bases outside the gene matches: 2. The CDR3 is 14 amino acids. CDR3 in DNA: TGTGCCACCAGCAGAGGGCTAGCGGAAGAGACCCAGTACTTC. Protein product: CATSRGLAEETQYF.

V is TRBV2 and J is TRBJ2-4; possibly TRBD2 for D (7 bases). There are 16 residues in the CDR3. Germline V gene sequence: CDR1 SNHLY, CDR2 FYNNEI. The V gene lost 3 bases and the J gene lost 7 bases, with 19 bases spanning the gap. CDR3 in DNA: TGTGCCAGCAGTGAGAGGGGTCCGGGGGGCTGGAACATTCAGTACTTC. This translates into CASSERGPGGWNIQYF.

V is TRBV19 and J is TRBJ2-7; 11 nucleotides line up with TRBD2. Germline loops: CDR1 LNHDA, CDR2 SQIVND (reference sequence). Trimming at V came to 5 bases and at J to 2 bases, leaving 2 bases not matched to a gene. The CDR3 is made up of 14 amino acids. CDR3 sequence reads: CASSRSGRAYEQYF. The CDR3 coding sequence is TGTGCCAGTAGTCGTAGCGGGAGGGCCTACGAGCAGTACTTC.

The V gene is TRBV28, the J gene TRBJ2-5; 12 bases agree with TRBD2. After removal of 3 bases from V and 2 bases from J, the junction contained 1 base not matched to a gene. Germline V gene sequence: CDR1 MDHEN, CDR2 SYDVKM. The CDR3 loop spans 15 amino acids. The CDR3 sequence: CASSFGLAGQETQYF. The CDR3 DNA reads TGTGCCAGCAGTTTCGGACTAGCGGGACAAGAGACCCAGTACTTC.

The rearrangement joins TRBV28 to TRBJ2-7; a weak D match, TRBD1 (5 bases). V dropped 4 bases and J dropped 3 bases, with 16 bases sitting between them. CDR1 MDHEN and CDR2 SYDVKM come from the germline V gene. The CDR3 runs 15 residues. DNA of the CDR3: TGTGCCAGCAGTTCCTGGGATATAGGGGACTACGAGCAGTACTTC. Translating it yields CASSSWDIGDYEQYF.

V is TRBV5-6 and J is TRBJ1-1; 8 nucleotides match TRBD1. The CDR3 loop spans 14 amino acids. Trimming removed 4 bases from V and 11 bases from J; junction bases left unmatched: 13. Germline V gene lookup returns CDR1 SGHDT and CDR2 YYEEEE. The CDR3 sequence: CASSARTGLTLAFF. The CDR3 DNA is TGTGCCAGCAGCGCACGGACAGGGCTGACGTTGGCTTTCTTT.

J is TRBJ2-2 and V is TRBV25-1, with D unclear. The length of the CDR3 is 13 residues. Germline-derived CDR1 and CDR2 are MGHDK and SYGVNS. V lost 8 bases to trimming and J lost 1 base, with 8 bases between them. The CDR3 spells CASCKMNTGELFF. For the CDR3, the DNA is TGTGCCAGCTGTAAGATGAACACCGGGGAGCTGTTTTTT.

The chain carries TRBV18 and TRBJ2-3; D gene unclear. From germline, CDR1 is KGHSH and CDR2 LQKENI. This CDR3 contains 15 residues. With 4 bases removed from V and 0 bases from J, the gap between germline ends came to 11 bases. The CDR3 reads CASSQGYSSTDTQYF. CDR3 sequence (DNA): TGTGCCAGCTCACAGGGCTACTCTAGCACAGATACGCAGTATTTT. The complete variable domain, with remaining parts taken from reference TRBV18 and TRBJ2-3, reads NAGVMQNPRHLVRRRGQEARLRCSPMKGHSHVYWYRQLPEEGLKFMVYLQKENIIDESGMPKERFSAEFPKEGPSILRIQQVVRGDSAAYFCASSQGYSSTDTQYFGPGTRLTVL.